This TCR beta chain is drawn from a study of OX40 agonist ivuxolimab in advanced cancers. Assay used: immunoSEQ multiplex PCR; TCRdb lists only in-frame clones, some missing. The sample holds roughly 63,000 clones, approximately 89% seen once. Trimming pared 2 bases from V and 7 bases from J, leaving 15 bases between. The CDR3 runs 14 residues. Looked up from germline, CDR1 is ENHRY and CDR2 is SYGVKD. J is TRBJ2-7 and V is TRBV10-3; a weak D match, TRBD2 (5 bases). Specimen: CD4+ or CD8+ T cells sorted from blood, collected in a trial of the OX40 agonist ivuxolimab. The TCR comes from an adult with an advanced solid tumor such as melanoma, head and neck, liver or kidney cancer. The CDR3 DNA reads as TGTGCCATCAGTGAGGGTGGTGGAGGTTTTGAGCAGTACTTC. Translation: CAISEGGGGFEQYF.